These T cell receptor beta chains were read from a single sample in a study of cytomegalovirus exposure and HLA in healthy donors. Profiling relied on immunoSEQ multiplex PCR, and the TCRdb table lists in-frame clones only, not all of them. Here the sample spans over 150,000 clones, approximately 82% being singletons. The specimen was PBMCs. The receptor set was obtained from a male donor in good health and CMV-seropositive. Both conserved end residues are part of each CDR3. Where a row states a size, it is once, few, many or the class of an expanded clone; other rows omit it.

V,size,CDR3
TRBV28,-,CASSPTGGETQYF
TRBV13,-,CASRYRGGNTEAFF
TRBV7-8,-,CASSARGADDSPLHF
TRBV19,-,CATSSAGRLTGANVLTF
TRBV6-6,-,CASTTGKAGELFF
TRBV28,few,CASSFLGVSGNTIYF
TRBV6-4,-,CASSDLAGSYNEQFF
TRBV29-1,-,CSVARGWNTEAFF
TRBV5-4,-,CASSAGGQVNTEAFF
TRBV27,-,CASSLSGQGGGGYTF
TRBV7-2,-,CASSLASYVTGELFF
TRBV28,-,CAGGDRGLEKLFF
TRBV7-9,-,CASSSRGYEQYF
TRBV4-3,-,CASSQTRQGRGETQYF
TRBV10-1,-,CASSEAGGYEQYF
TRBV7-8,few,CASSLGQGERGYTF
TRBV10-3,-,CAISGRTGVFGNEQFF
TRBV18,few,CASSPPTGRETQYF
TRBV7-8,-,CASSGEGGTVSHTEAFF
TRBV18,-,CASSPQYSQRTEAFF
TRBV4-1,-,CASSHLWTGGGTDTQYF
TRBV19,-,CATGGLGQPQHF
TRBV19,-,CASSIGGTGALQETQYF
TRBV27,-,CASSLLGQGVDGYTF
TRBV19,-,CASRPTSGGHNEQFF
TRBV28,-,CASRASNQPQHF
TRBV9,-,CASSVDGSEIYGYTF
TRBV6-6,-,CASSYSGRSVPQHF
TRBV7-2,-,CASSLDRGGYTF
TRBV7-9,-,CASRGGGRFDTQYF
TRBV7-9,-,CASSPQREPGIQYF
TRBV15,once,CATSRVGISGANVLTF
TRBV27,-,CASSSPWTLAGSYEQYF
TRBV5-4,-,CASSLTGPLAEAFF
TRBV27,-,CASSLAGAFTDTQYF
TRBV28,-,CAIGTGGGIEKLFF
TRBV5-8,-,CASQRVSYNEQFF
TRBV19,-,CASSIMTGARTGAEAFF
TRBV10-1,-,CASSRAGTSGSYEQYF
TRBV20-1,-,CSARRLYEQYF
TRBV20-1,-,CSAKRNNEQFF
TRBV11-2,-,CASSTIRDREDKGYTF
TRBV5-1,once,CASSLGTGNYGYTF
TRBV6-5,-,CASSYQAAIQETQYF
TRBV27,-,CASSPRDRAQPQHF
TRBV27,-,CASSSVATNEKLFF
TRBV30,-,CALAGAGNQPQHF
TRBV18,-,CASSQDTNQPQHF
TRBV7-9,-,CASSFGGSYGYTF
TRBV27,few,CASSWTGGKNQPQHF
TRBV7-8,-,CASSPAKAEGQPQHF
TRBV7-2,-,CASSLVEAGELFF
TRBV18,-,CASSPWRDGNEKLFF